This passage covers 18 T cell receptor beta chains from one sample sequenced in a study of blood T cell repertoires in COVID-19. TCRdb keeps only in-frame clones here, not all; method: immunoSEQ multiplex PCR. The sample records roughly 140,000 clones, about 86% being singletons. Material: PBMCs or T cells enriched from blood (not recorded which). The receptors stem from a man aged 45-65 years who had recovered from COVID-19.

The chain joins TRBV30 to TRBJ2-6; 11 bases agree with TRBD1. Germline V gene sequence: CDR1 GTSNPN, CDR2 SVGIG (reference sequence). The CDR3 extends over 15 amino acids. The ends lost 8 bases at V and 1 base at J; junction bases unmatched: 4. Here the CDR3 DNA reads TGTGCCACCGGGACAGGGGGGTCTGGGGCCAACGTCCTGACTTTC. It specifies CATGTGGSGANVLTF. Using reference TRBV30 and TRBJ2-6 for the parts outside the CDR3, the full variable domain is SQTIHQWPATLVQPVGSPLSLECTVEGTSNPNLYWYRQAAGRGLQLLFYSVGIGQISSEVPQNLSASRPQDRQFILSSKKLLLSDSGFYLCATGTGGSGANVLTFGAGSRLTVL.

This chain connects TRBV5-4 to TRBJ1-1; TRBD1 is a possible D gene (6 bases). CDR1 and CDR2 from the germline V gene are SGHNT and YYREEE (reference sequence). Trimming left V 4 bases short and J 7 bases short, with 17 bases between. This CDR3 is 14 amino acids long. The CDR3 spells CASSGGGVWDEAFF. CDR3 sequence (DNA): TGTGCCAGCAGCGGGGGGGGCGTTTGGGATGAAGCTTTCTTT.

The chain's CDR3 is CASSLRGGQPQHF. The CDR3 nucleotides are TGTGCCAGCAGTTTAAGAGGAGGTCAGCCCCAGCATTTT. The chain employs TRBV12-3 or TRBV12-4 and TRBJ1-5, with D unresolved. Trimming stripped 2 bases from V and 6 bases from J, with 8 bases between. The CDR3 has 13 amino acids.

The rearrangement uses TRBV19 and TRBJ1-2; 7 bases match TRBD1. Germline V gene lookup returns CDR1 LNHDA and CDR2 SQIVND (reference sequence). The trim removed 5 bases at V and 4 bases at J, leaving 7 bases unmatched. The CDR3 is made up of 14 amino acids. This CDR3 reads CASSPTGWGYGYTF. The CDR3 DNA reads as TGTGCCAGTAGTCCGACAGGGTGGGGCTATGGCTACACCTTC. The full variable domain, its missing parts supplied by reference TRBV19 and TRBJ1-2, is DGGITQSPKYLFRKEGQNVTLSCEQNLNHDAMYWYRQDPGQGLRLIYYSQIVNDFQKGDIAEGYSVSREKKESFPLTVTSAQKNPTAFYLCASSPTGWGYGYTFGSGTRLTVV.

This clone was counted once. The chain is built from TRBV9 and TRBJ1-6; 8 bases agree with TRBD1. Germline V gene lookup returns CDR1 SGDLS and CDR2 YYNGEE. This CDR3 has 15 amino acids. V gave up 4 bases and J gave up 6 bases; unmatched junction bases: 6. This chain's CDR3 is CASSPRTGLNSPLHF. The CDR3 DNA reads TGTGCCAGCAGCCCCCGGACAGGGCTTAATTCACCCCTCCACTTT. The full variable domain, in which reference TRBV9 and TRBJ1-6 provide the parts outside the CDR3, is DSGVTQTPKHLITATGQRVTLRCSPRSGDLSVYWYQQSLDQGLQFLIQYYNGEERAKGNILERFSAQQFPDLHSELNLSSLELGDSALYFCASSPRTGLNSPLHFGNGTRLTVT.

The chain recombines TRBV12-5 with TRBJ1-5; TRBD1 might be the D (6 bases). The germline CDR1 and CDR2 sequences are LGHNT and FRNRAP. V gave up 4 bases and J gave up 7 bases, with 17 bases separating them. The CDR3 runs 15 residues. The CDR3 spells CASGSYRDMKQPQHF. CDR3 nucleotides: TGTGCTAGTGGTTCGTACAGGGATATGAAGCAGCCCCAGCATTTT.

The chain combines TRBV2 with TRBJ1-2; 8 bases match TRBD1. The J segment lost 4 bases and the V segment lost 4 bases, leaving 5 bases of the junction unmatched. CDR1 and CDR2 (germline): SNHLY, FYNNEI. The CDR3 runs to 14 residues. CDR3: CASSVGQGAYGYTF. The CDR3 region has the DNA TGTGCCAGCAGTGTCGGACAGGGCGCCTATGGCTACACCTTC.

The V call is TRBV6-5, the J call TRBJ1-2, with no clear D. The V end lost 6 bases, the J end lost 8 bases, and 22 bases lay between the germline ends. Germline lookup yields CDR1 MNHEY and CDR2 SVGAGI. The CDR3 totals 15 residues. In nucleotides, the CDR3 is TGTGCCAGCAGAGGCTTGAGGGTCGAATATGGCGGCTACACCTTC. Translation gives CASRGLRVEYGGYTF.

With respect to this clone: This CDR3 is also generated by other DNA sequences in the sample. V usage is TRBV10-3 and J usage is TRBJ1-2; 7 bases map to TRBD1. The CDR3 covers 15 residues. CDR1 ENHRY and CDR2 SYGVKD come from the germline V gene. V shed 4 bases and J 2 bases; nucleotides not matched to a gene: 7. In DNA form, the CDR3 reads TGTGCCATCAGTGGCGGACAGGACAAAAACTATGGCTACACCTTC. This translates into CAISGGQDKNYGYTF.

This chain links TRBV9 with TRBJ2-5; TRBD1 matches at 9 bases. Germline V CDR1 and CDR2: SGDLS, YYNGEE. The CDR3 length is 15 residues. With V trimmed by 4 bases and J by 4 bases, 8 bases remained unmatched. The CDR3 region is CASSPGGQGGETQYF. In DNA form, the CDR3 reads TGTGCCAGCAGCCCGGGGGGACAGGGTGGAGAGACCCAGTACTTC.

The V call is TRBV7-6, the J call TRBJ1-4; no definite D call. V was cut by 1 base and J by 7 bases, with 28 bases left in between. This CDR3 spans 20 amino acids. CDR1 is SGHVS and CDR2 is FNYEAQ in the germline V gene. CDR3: CASSLVAAGGRSVRAEKLFF. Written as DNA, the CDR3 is TGTGCCAGCAGCTTAGTCGCGGCAGGAGGGAGGTCGGTTCGAGCTGAAAAACTGTTTTTT.

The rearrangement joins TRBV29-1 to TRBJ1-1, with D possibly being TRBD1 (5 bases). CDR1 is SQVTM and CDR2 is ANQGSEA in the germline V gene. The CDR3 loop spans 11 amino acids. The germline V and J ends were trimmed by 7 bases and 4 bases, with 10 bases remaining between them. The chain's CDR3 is CSGRGGTEAFF. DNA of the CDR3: TGCAGCGGGAGGGGTGGCACTGAAGCTTTCTTT.

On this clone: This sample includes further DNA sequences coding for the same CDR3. The CDR3, as DNA: TGTGCCAGCAGCTTGGTGGGAGCAGGCACTGAAGCTTTCTTT. Amino acid sequence: CASSLVGAGTEAFF. The chain recombines TRBV5-6 with TRBJ1-1; D not resolved. Germline CDR1 SGHDT, CDR2 YYEEEE. CDR3 length: 14 residues. V shed 0 bases and J shed 4 bases, with 10 bases lying between them.

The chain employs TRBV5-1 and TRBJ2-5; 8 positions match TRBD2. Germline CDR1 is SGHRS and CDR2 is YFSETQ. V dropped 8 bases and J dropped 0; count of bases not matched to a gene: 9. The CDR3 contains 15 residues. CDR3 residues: CASIPTGGNQETQYF. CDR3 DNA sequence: TGCGCCAGTATCCCTACGGGGGGGAACCAAGAGACCCAGTACTTC.

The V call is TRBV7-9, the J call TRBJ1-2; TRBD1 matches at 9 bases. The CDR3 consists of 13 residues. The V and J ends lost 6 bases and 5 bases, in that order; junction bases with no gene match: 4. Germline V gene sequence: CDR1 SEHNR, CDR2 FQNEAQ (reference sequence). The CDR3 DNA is TGTGCCAGCAGAGGACAGGGGATTTATGGCTACACCTTC. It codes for CASRGQGIYGYTF.

The CDR3 nucleotides are TGTGCCAGCAGCCAAGTTATAGCGGGGGGCCTCACAGATACGCAGTATTTT. It codes for CASSQVIAGGLTDTQYF. This chain uses TRBV3-1 (or the pseudogene TRBV3-2) with TRBJ2-3; the match to TRBD2 covers 10 bases. V dropped 1 base and J dropped 2; count of bases not matched to a gene: 6. This CDR3 has 17 amino acids. Germline CDR1 and CDR2: LGHDT and YNNKEL (reference sequence).

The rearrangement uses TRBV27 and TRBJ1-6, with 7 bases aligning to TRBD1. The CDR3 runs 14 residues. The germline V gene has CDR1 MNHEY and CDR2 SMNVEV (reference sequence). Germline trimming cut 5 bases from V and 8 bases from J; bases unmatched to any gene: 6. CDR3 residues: CASSPGTAHSPLHF. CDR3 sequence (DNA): TGTGCCAGCAGTCCCGGGACAGCTCATTCACCCCTCCACTTT.

This CDR3 is CASSLVGSGGQETQYF. The CDR3 nucleotides are TGCGCCAGCAGCTTGGTCGGTAGCGGGGGGCAAGAGACCCAGTACTTC. V and J are TRBV5-1 and TRBJ2-5, with 10 nucleotides matching TRBD2. Trimming took 0 bases from V and 2 from J; bases not matched to a gene: 4. Germline CDR1 is SGHRS and CDR2 is YFSETQ. The CDR3 contains 16 residues.